Below, 30 T cell receptor beta chains from the same sample are listed, as sequenced in a study of Graves' ophthalmopathy and Graves' hyperthyroidism. CDR3 regions of TCR beta were amplified from RNA transcripts. An opening RT-PCR round employed HTBI primers and preceded a second-round multiplex PCR. TCRdb re-called the multiplex PCR reads with MiXCR, one entry per CDR3 protein. This repertoire shows hundreds of thousands of distinct CDR3 sequences, 22% found once; its top ten account for roughly 6.9%. Input material: peripheral blood. These receptors were obtained from a woman under 30 with stable Graves' hyperthyroidism. Some clones in this sample may be carry-over from other donors' samples.

This chain uses TRBV20-1 with TRBJ2-5, with TRBD2 matching over 11 bases. CDR1 and CDR2 (germline): DFQATT, SNEGSKA (reference sequence). This CDR3 region has 15 residues. V dropped 2 bases and J dropped 4; count of bases not matched to a gene: 6. CDR3 region: CSARSSGGGRETQYF. DNA for the CDR3: TGCAGTGCTAGAAGTAGCGGGGGGGGTCGAGAGACCCAGTACTTC.

This clonotype was detected many times. This chain joins TRBV10-3 and TRBJ1-2, with 7 bases identical to TRBD1. The CDR3 contains 13 residues. V was pared by 10 bases and J by 2 bases, with 7 bases of the junction left unmatched. Per germline, CDR1 ENHRY and CDR2 SYGVKD. In DNA form, the CDR3 reads TGTGCCACCAGAGGACAGGAGAACTATGGCTACACCTTC. Encoded protein: CATRGQENYGYTF.

The V call is TRBV19, the J call TRBJ2-7; 7 nucleotides match TRBD2. The CDR3 extends over 14 amino acids. Germline V gene data show CDR1 as LNHDA and CDR2 as SQIVND (reference sequence). Trimming removed 7 bases from V and 3 bases from J; junction bases left unmatched: 9. CDR3 DNA: TGTGCCAGTACCCCGGGGAGCGGGAACTACGAGCAGTACTTC. Amino acids: CASTPGSGNYEQYF.

This clonotype occurred many times. The chain is built from TRBV6-1 and TRBJ2-2; D call uncertain. Germline V gene data show CDR1 as MNHNS and CDR2 as SASEGT. V was cut by 8 bases and J by 0 bases, with 4 bases left in between. The CDR3 covers 12 residues. CDR3 protein: CASQTNTGELFF. The CDR3 DNA is TGTGCCAGCCAGACGAACACCGGGGAGCTGTTTTTT.

This clonotype has ten or more counts. The chain links TRBV12-3 or TRBV12-4 to TRBJ2-5; 9 nucleotides agree with TRBD2. V shed 7 bases, J shed 3 bases, and the junction held 3 bases outside the gene matches. This CDR3 has 13 residues. The CDR3 spells CASTVAGEETQYF. The CDR3 region has the DNA TGTGCCAGCACTGTAGCGGGGGAAGAGACCCAGTACTTC.

This clonotype was seen repeatedly, ten times or more. The V call is TRBV7-2, the J call TRBJ1-1; 8 positions match TRBD1. With 1 base clipped from V and 8 bases from J, the junction kept 15 bases outside the gene matches. This CDR3 is built from 17 residues. CDR1 and CDR2 (germline): SGHTA, FQGNSA. The CDR3 here is CASSLGARGLWAPEAFF. The CDR3 region has the DNA TGTGCCAGCAGCTTAGGCGCCAGGGGGCTGTGGGCCCCAGAAGCTTTCTTT.

As regards this clonotype: The junction departs from germline at one end; a sequencing error may be responsible. V usage is TRBV10-1 and J usage is TRBJ2-7; D might be TRBD1 or TRBD2, each matching 5 bases. This CDR3 is built from 15 residues. Looked up from germline, CDR1 is WNHNN and CDR2 is SYGVQD (reference sequence). The CDR3 DNA reads TGCGCCACCAGTGACCCGGGACGATCGGACGGCGAGCAGTACTTC. Translated, it gives CATSDPGRSDGEQYF.

The chain employs TRBV28 and TRBJ2-7; D is ambiguous. Per the germline V gene, CDR1 is MDHEN and CDR2 is SYDVKM. This CDR3 has 17 amino acids. The ends were cut back, 3 bases at V and 1 base at J, with 19 bases in the middle. CDR3 region: CASSFPLTRGLSYEQYF. CDR3 sequence (DNA): TGTGCCAGCAGTTTTCCCCTAACCCGTGGGTTATCCTACGAGCAGTACTTC.

The rearrangement links TRBV11-2 to TRBJ2-7; 13 bases agree with TRBD2. The germline V gene has CDR1 SGHAT and CDR2 FQNNGV. With V trimmed by 0 bases and J by 4 bases, 0 bases remained unmatched. The CDR3 covers 15 residues. CDR3 nucleotide sequence: TGTGCCAGCAGCTTAGAGACTAGCGGGAGGTACGAGCAGTACTTC. Its protein product is CASSLETSGRYEQYF.

This clonotype was detected ten times or more. CDR3 sequence reads: CSAKRGNYEQYF. CDR3 DNA sequence: TGCAGTGCTAAGCGGGGGAACTACGAGCAGTACTTC. V is TRBV20-1 and J is TRBJ2-7; TRBD2 aligns across 8 bases. The CDR3 has 12 amino acids. Germline CDR1 and CDR2: DFQATT and SNEGSKA (reference sequence). With 4 bases clipped from V and 3 bases from J, the junction kept 2 bases outside the gene matches.

The V and J genes are TRBV20-1 and TRBJ2-7; D is undetermined. The CDR3 is 11 amino acids. V was clipped by 2 bases and J by 6 bases, with 8 bases between them. CDR1 and CDR2 from the germline V gene are DFQATT and SNEGSKA (reference sequence). In DNA, the CDR3 is TGCAGTGCTAGACGGGTGCGCGAGCAGTACTTC. This translates into CSARRVREQYF.

This clonotype was recorded many times. The V call is TRBV6-2 or TRBV6-3, the J call TRBJ1-5; maybe TRBD1 (6 bases). Trimming removed 6 bases from V and 2 bases from J, with 11 bases in between. The germline V gene encodes CDR1 MNHEY and CDR2 SVGEGT. This CDR3 has 14 residues. This chain's CDR3 is CASRQRTGNQPQHF. CDR3 sequence (DNA): TGTGCCAGCAGACAAAGGACAGGCAATCAGCCCCAGCATTTT.

This clonotype was observed many times. The genes are TRBV15 and TRBJ2-7; D is undetermined. Germline CDR1 reads LNHNV; CDR2 reads YYDKDF (reference sequence). CDR3 size: 13 residues. V was trimmed by 4 bases and J by 2 bases, leaving 9 bases between them. The CDR3: CATSIEATYEQYF. The DNA for the CDR3 is TGTGCCACCAGCATCGAGGCCACCTACGAGCAGTACTTC.

The V call is TRBV11-2, the J call TRBJ2-3; 14 bases map to TRBD2. CDR3 size: 17 residues. In germline, CDR1 is SGHAT, CDR2 FQNNGV. The junction had 8 bases not matched to a gene; V was cut back by 5 bases and J by 4 bases. This CDR3 is CASSRFGTSGSSDTQYF. The CDR3 nucleotides read TGTGCCAGCAGCCGCTTCGGGACTAGCGGGAGCTCAGATACGCAGTATTTT.

V is TRBV9 and J is TRBJ1-1; TRBD1 might be the D (6 bases). The CDR3 has 15 residues. Germline CDR1 and CDR2: SGDLS and YYNGEE. V was cut by 2 bases and J by 3 bases, with 14 bases left in between. CDR3 in DNA: TGTGCCAGCAGCGTTCTAGGGGGAGGGGACACTGAAGCTTTCTTT. Its protein product is CASSVLGGGDTEAFF.

This clonotype was recorded at least ten times. The chain employs TRBV12-3 or TRBV12-4 and TRBJ1-1; no definite D call. V was cut by 3 bases and J by 5 bases, with 10 bases left in between. This CDR3 has 13 residues. CDR3: CASSFQRRTEAFF. The CDR3 coding sequence is TGTGCCAGCAGTTTCCAGAGACGGACTGAAGCTTTCTTT.

This clonotype was seen ten or more times. This chain links TRBV6-1 with TRBJ2-7; a possible D gene is TRBD2 (5 bases). V was pared by 0 bases and J by 0 bases, with 6 bases between. Germline V lookup: CDR1 MNHNS, CDR2 SASEGT. This CDR3 region has 14 residues. The CDR3 DNA reads TGTGCCAGCAGTGAAGCAGGGAGCTCCTACGAGCAGTACTTC. Its translation: CASSEAGSSYEQYF.

A note on this clonotype: This clone may be a read error of a much larger clone one base away. The chain has TRBV6-1 and TRBJ2-7, with 11 bases that match TRBD2. Germline CDR1 and CDR2: MNHNS and SASEGT. The CDR3 loop spans 14 amino acids. The V segment lost 2 bases and the J segment 7 bases; nucleotides outside the gene matches: 4. The CDR3 nucleotides read TGTGCCAGCAGTGAAAGACTAGCGGGGAGGGAGCAGTACTTC. Translating it yields CASSERLAGREQYF.

This clonotype was recorded at least ten times. The chain is built from TRBV15 and TRBJ2-2; TRBD2 matches at 7 bases. CDR1 and CDR2 from the germline V gene are LNHNV and YYDKDF (reference sequence). V lost 1 base, J lost 5 bases, and 4 bases stayed unmatched. This CDR3 contains 15 residues. The CDR3 nucleotides read TGTGCCACCAGCAGAGGAAGGACTAGTACCGGGGAGCTGTTTTTT. Encoded protein: CATSRGRTSTGELFF.

This clonotype was seen at least ten times. The chain couples TRBV5-1 to TRBJ2-7, with 7 bases matching TRBD1. Germline lookup yields CDR1 SGHRS and CDR2 YFSETQ. V gave up 5 bases and J gave up 2 bases; unmatched junction bases: 4. The CDR3 sequence is 13 residues long. CDR3 sequence (DNA): TGCGCCAGCAGATTACAGGGGACCTACGAGCAGTACTTC. This translates into CASRLQGTYEQYF.

In its sample, this clonotype was seen many times. The chain links TRBV2 to TRBJ2-7; 8 bases agree with TRBD1. The CDR3 extends over 11 amino acids. Germline loops: CDR1 SNHLY, CDR2 FYNNEI. V lost 4 bases to trimming and J lost 10 bases; unmatched junction nucleotides: 3. Written as DNA, the CDR3 is TGTGCCAGCAGTGGGGGACAGGTACAGTACTTC. Protein sequence: CASSGGQVQYF.

This clonotype was found once. The chain links TRBV30 to TRBJ1-5; D unclear. The V and J ends lost 1 base and 2 bases respectively, with 15 bases between them. Looked up from germline, CDR1 is GTSNPN and CDR2 is SVGIG (reference sequence). CDR3 length: 16 residues. In nucleotides, the CDR3 is TGTGCCTGGAGTGCCGGACCGCGGGTCCGCAATCAGCCCCAGCATTTT. Translation gives CAWSAGPRVRNQPQHF.

This clonotype has ten or more counts. CDR3 sequence (DNA): TGTGCCAGCAGTTTTGTGGGGGGCGCCGGCCGTGAAGCTTTCTTT. Amino acids: CASSFVGGAGREAFF. The rearrangement uses TRBV27 and TRBJ1-1, with a weak D call TRBD1 (6 bases). Looked up from germline, CDR1 is MNHEY and CDR2 is SMNVEV (reference sequence). V was pared by 3 bases and J by 7 bases, with 18 bases between. The length of the CDR3 is 15 residues.

This clonotype was observed many times. This chain joins TRBV12-3 or TRBV12-4 and TRBJ2-2; D is unclear. The CDR3 has 14 residues. V shed 0 bases and J shed 7 bases, with 9 bases lying between them. As DNA, the CDR3 is TGTGCCAGCAGTTTAGCGAATGGGATCGGGGAGCTGTTTTTT. The encoded protein is CASSLANGIGELFF.

V and J are TRBV12-5 and TRBJ2-5; the match to TRBD1 covers 7 bases. The trim removed 6 bases at V and 3 bases at J, leaving 7 bases unmatched. This CDR3 comprises 14 residues. Germline values: CDR1 LGHNT, CDR2 FRNRAP. The CDR3 bases are TGTGCTAGTGGCCTGGGACAGTTCAAAGAGACCCAGTACTTC. Translation: CASGLGQFKETQYF.

This chain connects TRBV27 to TRBJ1-2; tentatively, D is TRBD1 (5 bases). Germline V CDR1 and CDR2: MNHEY, SMNVEV (reference sequence). Deletions cut 6 bases from V and 5 bases from J, with 10 bases between. This CDR3 contains 12 residues. The CDR3, as DNA: TGTGCCAGCAGGCGACAGCAATATGGCTACACCTTC. This codes for CASRRQQYGYTF.

This clonotype showed up many times. The genes are TRBV5-1 and TRBJ1-1, with D possibly being TRBD1 (6 bases). Trimming removed 4 bases at V and 4 bases at J, with 11 bases between. CDR1 SGHRS and CDR2 YFSETQ come from the germline V gene. The CDR3 runs to 13 residues. CDR3 sequence (DNA): TGCGCCAGCAGCGATACAGGGCCCACTGAAGCTTTCTTT. It translates to CASSDTGPTEAFF.

With regard to this clonotype: One base away lies a much larger clone, so this may be a sequencing read error. The chain combines TRBV28 with TRBJ1-2; possibly TRBD1 for D (5 bases). The CDR3 sequence is 13 residues long. Germline V lookup: CDR1 MDHEN, CDR2 SYDVKM. This CDR3 is CASSFRGSYGFTF. The CDR3 coding sequence is TGTGCCAGCAGTTTCCGGGGGAGTTATGGCTTCACCTTC.

This clonotype appeared many times. The chain couples TRBV6-2 or TRBV6-3 to TRBJ1-2, with 10 nucleotides matching TRBD1. The CDR3 length is 15 residues. Germline V gives CDR1 MNHEY, CDR2 SVGEGT. The V and J ends lost 6 bases and 6 bases, in that order; junction bases with no gene match: 10. The CDR3 DNA follows: TGTGCCAGCAGCCAGCCCGGGACAGGGGCGAATGGCTACACCTTC. Translation gives CASSQPGTGANGYTF.

This clonotype was observed many times. This rearrangement joins TRBV20-1 to TRBJ2-2; D might be TRBD1 or TRBD2, each matching 5 bases. The germline V gene has CDR1 DFQATT and CDR2 SNEGSKA (reference sequence). The CDR3 covers 13 residues. Trimming left V 6 bases short and J 1 base short, with 9 bases between. The CDR3 loop reads CSAGTGNTGELFF. The CDR3 region has the DNA TGCAGTGCCGGGACGGGGAACACCGGGGAGCTGTTTTTT.